Presented here are 27 T cell receptor beta chains from one specimen sequenced in a study of blood T cells in healthy people across ages (dated by TCRdb to 2015 to 2017). Libraries were built with 5' RACE. TCRdb lists the instrument as Illumina HiSeq 2500. A second about 7 to 11 cycle PCR used a sample-barcoded 5' primer and a J-beta primer mix. The public reads were run again by TCRdb, first through fastp at Q25 and then through MiXCR, and only productive beta chains were kept. Identical CDR3 protein sequences are pooled into one entry, listed with their most common genes and DNA. The sample includes roughly 680,000 distinct CDR3 sequences, with around 45% observed a single time. The top ten hold roughly 31% of the sample. The source material was blood. These receptors all come from an older woman in good health.

On this clonotype: This may be a read error: a much more frequent sequence differs by one nucleotide. The V call is TRBV10-3, the J call TRBJ2-1, with a weak D call TRBD2 (6 bases). The germline V and J ends were trimmed by 4 bases and 13 bases, with 23 bases remaining between them. Germline V gene sequence: CDR1 ENHRY, CDR2 SYGVKD. The CDR3 has 15 amino acids. In DNA, the CDR3 is TGTGCCATCAGTGTCGGTGGGAGAGGCGGGGAGACCCAGTTCTTC. Translating gives CAISVGGRGGETQFF.

This clonotype appeared a single time. J is TRBJ2-2 and V is TRBV7-2, with 13 nucleotides matching TRBD2. J gave up 14 bases and V 7 bases, and 19 bases lay outside the gene matches. CDR3 length: 17 amino acids. Per the germline V gene, CDR1 is SGHTA and CDR2 is FQGNSA. This CDR3 is CASKLPSTSGRTGGLFF. The CDR3 region has the DNA TGTGCCAGCAAATTACCTTCGACTAGCGGGAGGACCGGGGGACTGTTTTTT.

Turning to this clonotype: One junction end disagrees with the germline gene, perhaps due to a read error. The chain is built from TRBV11-2 and TRBJ2-5; the match to TRBD2 covers 7 bases. The length of the CDR3 is 15 residues. Germline V gene data show CDR1 as SGHAT and CDR2 as FQNNGV. The CDR3 DNA is TGTGCCGGCAGCTTAGCGGGCGACGCTCAAGAGACCCAGTACTTC. It translates to CAGSLAGDAQETQYF.

This clonotype has only a few counts. The rearrangement links TRBV5-4 to TRBJ2-3; 7 positions match TRBD1. CDR3 length equals 13 residues. Trimming removed 4 bases from V and 8 bases from J; junction bases left unmatched: 7. CDR1 is SGHNT, CDR2 YYREEE, per germline (reference sequence). The CDR3, as DNA: TGTGCCAGCAGCCCCGGACAGGAGTTTACGCAGTATTTT. This gives the protein CASSPGQEFTQYF.

This clonotype has a handful of counts. The chain uses TRBV2 and TRBJ2-1; no definite D call. Germline CDR1 is SNHLY and CDR2 is FYNNEI. The CDR3 is 12 residues long. Between the trimmed V and J ends, which lost 8 bases and 7 bases, there was a span of 12 bases. The CDR3 bases are TGTGCCAGCGTTCCCTGGGGAAATGAGCAGTTCTTC. The encoded protein is CASVPWGNEQFF. Full variable domain (remainder filled in from reference TRBV2 and TRBJ2-1): EPEVTQTPSHQVTQMGQEVILRCVPISNHLYFYWYRQILGQKVEFLVSFYNNEISEKSEIFDDQFSVERPDGSNFTLKIRSTKLEDSAMYFCASVPWGNEQFFGPGTRLTVL.

This chain uses TRBV20-1 with TRBJ2-7, with 7 bases matching TRBD1. CDR3 length equals 15 residues. The junction had 5 bases not matched to a gene; V was cut back by 0 bases and J by 0 bases. Per the germline V gene, CDR1 is DFQATT and CDR2 is SNEGSKA (reference sequence). CDR3 DNA: TGCAGTGCTAGAGACGGACAGGCATCCTCCTACGAGCAGTACTTC. It codes for CSARDGQASSYEQYF.

The chain is built from TRBV7-2 and TRBJ1-1; TRBD1 matches 8 bases. CDR3 size: 15 residues. Germline V gene lookup returns CDR1 SGHTA and CDR2 FQGNSA. V was pared by 5 bases and J by 1 base, with 6 bases of the junction left unmatched. CDR3 coding DNA: TGTGCCAGCAGCAGACCTGACAGGGGGAACACTGAAGCTTTCTTT. Protein: CASSRPDRGNTEAFF.

This clonotype has only a few counts. The gene calls are TRBV6-1 and TRBJ2-1, with a possible D match to TRBD2 (5 bases). The CDR3 totals 15 residues. Germline CDR1 MNHNS, CDR2 SASEGT. V was shortened by 2 bases and J by 0 bases, with 8 bases between the two germline ends. This chain's CDR3 is CASSEPGSSYNEQFF. The CDR3 coding sequence is TGTGCCAGCAGTGAACCTGGGAGCTCCTACAATGAGCAGTTCTTC.

There are a few counts of this clonotype. The chain links TRBV20-1 to TRBJ2-7, with 8 bases matching TRBD1. Losses at the gene ends were 6 bases for V and 0 bases for J; bases not matched to a gene: 10. Germline CDR1 and CDR2: DFQATT and SNEGSKA (reference sequence). The CDR3 covers 15 residues. The CDR3 DNA is TGCAGTGCCACGGGACAGGTTCTTTTCTCCTACGAGCAGTACTTC. Residues: CSATGQVLFSYEQYF.

This sequence joins TRBV6-2 or TRBV6-3 and TRBJ2-7; D perhaps matches TRBD2 (5 bases). The CDR3 runs 13 residues. Germline V gene sequence: CDR1 MNHEY, CDR2 SVGEGT. Trimming left V 2 bases short and J 7 bases short, with 12 bases between. The CDR3 loop reads CASSYSGGREQYF. For the CDR3, the DNA is TGTGCCAGCAGTTACAGCGGCGGGCGGGAGCAGTACTTC.

The V gene is TRBV7-2, the J gene TRBJ1-4; 7 bases are a match to TRBD1. V lost 5 bases and J lost 4; bases outside the gene matches: 4. This CDR3 is built from 14 residues. CDR1 is SGHTA and CDR2 is FQGNSA in the germline V gene. The CDR3 DNA follows: TGTGCCAGCAGCAGGGACAGCTATAATGAAAAACTGTTTTTT. Encoded protein: CASSRDSYNEKLFF.

This clonotype was counted a single time. The chain carries TRBV27 and TRBJ1-2; D is possibly TRBD1 (5 bases). The V gene's germline CDR1 is MNHEY and CDR2 SMNVEV (reference sequence). V was shortened by 4 bases and J by 4 bases, with 10 bases between the two germline ends. This CDR3 is built from 13 residues. The DNA for the CDR3 is TGTGCCAGCAGTTGGCAGGGTGGCTATGGCTACACCTTC. Encoded protein: CASSWQGGYGYTF.

This clonotype came up a few times. The genes are TRBV9 and TRBJ1-2; 7 nucleotides line up with TRBD1. The germline V gene encodes CDR1 SGDLS and CDR2 YYNGEE. The V and J ends lost 0 bases and 7 bases, in that order; junction bases with no gene match: 9. The CDR3 runs to 15 residues. CDR3 protein: CASSVAGRGQSGYTF. The CDR3, as DNA: TGTGCCAGCAGCGTAGCTGGCCGGGGACAGTCTGGCTACACCTTC.

This clonotype was seen ten or more times. The genes are TRBV2 and TRBJ2-1, with TRBD2 as a possible D gene (7 bases). CDR3 length equals 15 residues. Germline V lookup: CDR1 SNHLY, CDR2 FYNNEI. The V end lost 1 base, the J end lost 7 bases, and 14 bases lay between the germline ends. CDR3 amino acids: CASSEVRGRGNEQFF. CDR3 DNA: TGTGCCAGCAGTGAAGTGCGGGGGAGGGGGAATGAGCAGTTCTTC.

Concerning this clonotype itself: At one of its ends the junction is not consistent with the germline gene, which may arise from a read error. V gene TRBV20-1 combines with J gene TRBJ2-3; D unclear. The germline V gene has CDR1 DFQATT and CDR2 SNEGSKA (reference sequence). This CDR3 has 12 amino acids. The CDR3: CSAVRSTDRQYF. The CDR3 DNA reads TGCAGTGCTGTCAGAAGCACAGATAGGCAGTATTTT.

This sequence joins TRBV20-1 and TRBJ1-2, with D unclear. CDR1 and CDR2 (germline): DFQATT, SNEGSKA (reference sequence). The CDR3 spans 13 residues. Between the trimmed V and J ends, which lost 5 bases and 2 bases, there was a span of 12 bases. The CDR3 sequence: CSAPPGLNYGYTF. In DNA, the CDR3 is TGCAGTGCTCCCCCGGGTTTAAACTATGGCTACACCTTC.

This chain connects TRBV24-1 to TRBJ2-1, with 12 bases that match TRBD2. V lost 1 base, J lost 15 bases, and 15 bases stayed unmatched. The CDR3 loop spans 17 amino acids. Germline loops: CDR1 KGHDR, CDR2 SFDVKD. The CDR3, as DNA: TGTGCCACCAGTGATTTAGGACTAGCGGGAAACCCGCTCCACTGGTTCTTC. Protein sequence: CATSDLGLAGNPLHWFF.

This sequence joins TRBV28 and TRBJ1-1, with D unresolved. V lost 3 bases and J lost 8, with 10 bases in between. This CDR3 has 12 residues. Germline values: CDR1 MDHEN, CDR2 SYDVKM. The DNA for the CDR3 is TGTGCCAGCAGTTTGCGGGAGTCCGAAGCTTTCTTT. Protein sequence: CASSLRESEAFF.

This chain joins TRBV20-1 and TRBJ1-2, with D unresolved. This CDR3 region has 18 residues. CDR1 is DFQATT and CDR2 is SNEGSKA in the germline V gene (reference sequence). The V end lost 5 bases, the J end lost 3 bases, and 28 bases lay between the germline ends. In DNA, the CDR3 is TGCAGTGCTCCCTTCATTTTTCACATCTATAAACGATACTATGGCTACACCTTC. Amino acids: CSAPFIFHIYKRYYGYTF.

The chain links TRBV7-6 to TRBJ2-7, with 10 bases lining up with TRBD2. The germline CDR1 and CDR2 sequences are SGHVS and FNYEAQ. The CDR3 covers 16 residues. The V segment lost 5 bases and the J segment 3 bases; nucleotides outside the gene matches: 10. This CDR3 reads CASSIGSGLAYYEQYF. Here the CDR3 DNA reads TGTGCCAGCAGCATAGGGTCGGGACTAGCGTACTACGAGCAGTACTTC.

This rearrangement joins TRBV7-3 to TRBJ2-4, with D uncertain. The DNA end lines up better with TRBJ2-5; the J call may be wrong. This CDR3 contains 13 residues. Germline-derived CDR1 and CDR2 are SGHTA and FQGTGA. This CDR3 is CASSLKPAETQYF. CDR3 DNA: TGTGCCAGCAGCTTAAAACCGGCTGAGACCCAGTACTTC.

The chain employs TRBV11-2 and TRBJ2-1, with TRBD1 identical over 10 bases. Germline V gives CDR1 SGHAT, CDR2 FQNNGV. V gave up 4 bases and J gave up 8 bases; unmatched junction bases: 5. This CDR3 spans 14 amino acids. The CDR3 sequence: CASSSRQGADEQFF. CDR3 DNA sequence: TGTGCCAGCAGCTCCCGACAGGGGGCTGATGAGCAGTTCTTC.

This chain uses TRBV20-1 with TRBJ2-7; D perhaps matches TRBD2 (5 bases). The V gene's germline CDR1 is DFQATT and CDR2 SNEGSKA (reference sequence). Trimming shortened V by 6 bases and J by 3 bases, and 15 bases separated the two germline ends. There are 13 residues in the CDR3. DNA for the CDR3: TGCAGTGCCGGTGGACTCAGCAACTACGAGCAGTACTTC. Translated: CSAGGLSNYEQYF.

As regards this clonotype: Mismatch with germline at one junction end may stem from a read error. The rearrangement joins TRBV4-3 to TRBJ2-7, with 15 bases matching TRBD2. Germline CDR1 reads LGHNA; CDR2 reads YSLEER. The CDR3 length is 19 residues. Here the CDR3 reads CASNQGTGTSGRQFYEQYF. CDR3 nucleotides: TGCGCCAGCAACCAAGGGACCGGGACTAGCGGGAGGCAATTCTACGAGCAGTACTTC.

The chain carries TRBV7-2 and TRBJ2-2, with a tentative D call TRBD2 (6 bases). The CDR3 consists of 17 residues. From germline, CDR1 is SGHTA and CDR2 FQGNSA. Deletions cut 1 base from V and 2 bases from J, with 14 bases between. CDR3 sequence: CASSLDRGAGNTGELFF. In nucleotides, the CDR3 is TGTGCCAGCAGCTTAGATAGAGGGGCGGGAAACACCGGGGAGCTGTTTTTT.

This clonotype came up a few times. This chain uses TRBV20-1 with TRBJ1-5; TRBD1 is a possible D gene (5 bases). CDR3 length: 14 residues. Germline V gives CDR1 DFQATT, CDR2 SNEGSKA (reference sequence). V was pared by 5 bases and J by 2 bases, with 13 bases between. The CDR3 region has the DNA TGCAGTGCTCAACAGGTTGGGGGCAATCAGCCCCAGCATTTT. It translates to CSAQQVGGNQPQHF.

The chain recombines TRBV7-2 with TRBJ2-3; D is unresolved. Germline V lookup: CDR1 SGHTA, CDR2 FQGNSA. Trimming took 4 bases from V and 0 from J, leaving 14 bases between them. The CDR3 spans 16 residues. CDR3 amino acids: CASSSTQQTSTDTQYF. CDR3 bases: TGTGCCAGCAGCTCAACCCAACAGACTAGCACAGATACGCAGTATTTT.